The 22 T cell receptor beta chains presented below share a single source sample, sequenced in a study of blood T cell repertoires in COVID-19. The protocol was immunoSEQ multiplex PCR, while the TCRdb copy is restricted to in-frame clones and leaves out a portion. The table has more than 250,000 clones, around 80% seen once. Input material: PBMCs or T cells enriched from blood (not recorded which). Receptors originate from a middle-aged man who had been exposed to COVID-19.

The chain has TRBV7-2 and TRBJ2-5, with D uncertain. The CDR3 length is 14 residues. V was pared by 3 bases and J by 0 bases, with 8 bases between. Germline CDR1 SGHTA, CDR2 FQGNSA. The CDR3 here is CASSLSLYQETQYF. CDR3 sequence (DNA): TGTGCCAGCAGCTTGAGCTTGTACCAAGAGACCCAGTACTTC.

V and J are TRBV3-1 (or the pseudogene TRBV3-2) and TRBJ2-7, with D perhaps matching TRBD2 (6 bases). The CDR3 is made up of 15 amino acids. Trimming removed 1 base from V and 2 bases from J, with 12 bases in between. Germline CDR1 reads LGHDT; CDR2 reads YNNKEL (reference sequence). CDR3: CASSQAGLETYEQYF. The CDR3 nucleotides read TGTGCCAGCAGCCAAGCGGGACTGGAGACCTACGAGCAGTACTTC.

This rearrangement joins TRBV7-9 to TRBJ2-7; 8 bases fit TRBD2. Germline V CDR1 and CDR2: SEHNR, FQNEAQ (reference sequence). The ends lost 6 bases at V and 3 bases at J; junction bases unmatched: 4. The CDR3 loop spans 13 amino acids. The CDR3 nucleotides are TGTGCCAGCAGTCTAAGCGGGAGCTACGAGCAGTACTTC. Translated: CASSLSGSYEQYF.

The genes are TRBV12-3 or TRBV12-4 and TRBJ2-3; tentative D call: TRBD1 (5 bases). This CDR3 is 13 amino acids long. Trimming removed 4 bases at V and 6 bases at J, with 11 bases between. The CDR3 DNA follows: TGTGCCAGCAGTTGGGGCCTCGGGGATACGCAGTATTTT. This sequence encodes CASSWGLGDTQYF.

The rearrangement uses TRBV27 and TRBJ2-2; TRBD1 might be the D (6 bases). Per the germline V gene, CDR1 is MNHEY and CDR2 is SMNVEV (reference sequence). The CDR3 sequence is 15 residues long. V was clipped by 5 bases and J by 1 base, with 11 bases between them. The CDR3 region has the DNA TGTGCCAGCAGTATAGCCAGGGGGAACACCGGGGAGCTGTTTTTT. Amino acids: CASSIARGNTGELFF.

Many counts were recorded for this clone. The rearrangement links TRBV25-1 to TRBJ2-7; 8 positions agree with TRBD2. CDR3 length: 18 amino acids. J gave up 0 bases and V 3 bases, and 13 bases lay outside the gene matches. The germline gives CDR1 MGHDK, CDR2 SYGVNS. The CDR3, as DNA: TGTGCCAGCAGTGACTCTGCCGCATATAGCGGGACCTCCTACGAGCAGTACTTC. Amino acids: CASSDSAAYSGTSYEQYF.

J is TRBJ1-3 and V is TRBV19; 9 bases agree with TRBD1. With V trimmed by 6 bases and J by 5 bases, 2 bases remained unmatched. The CDR3 covers 13 residues. The germline gives CDR1 LNHDA, CDR2 SQIVND (reference sequence). CDR3 residues: CASRDRGRNTIYF. For the CDR3, the DNA is TGTGCCAGTAGGGACAGGGGACGAAACACCATATATTTT.

CDR3 coding DNA: TGTGCCACCAGTGGGCCTAATGAAAAACTGTTTTTT. Protein sequence: CATSGPNEKLFF. The chain uses TRBV24-1 and TRBJ1-4; D gene unclear. Germline CDR1 reads KGHDR; CDR2 reads SFDVKD. Trimming removed 5 bases at V and 3 bases at J, with 3 bases between. CDR3 length: 12 residues.

The CDR3 region is CASSQGGGVPYGYTF. Here the CDR3 DNA reads TGCGCCAGCAGCCAAGGAGGGGGGGTTCCCTATGGCTACACCTTC. This chain uses TRBV4-1 with TRBJ1-2, with D perhaps matching TRBD1 (6 bases). The germline CDR1 and CDR2 sequences are MGHRA and YSYEKL. This CDR3 spans 15 amino acids. V was trimmed by 1 base and J by 4 bases, leaving 13 bases between them.

The J gene is TRBJ2-1, the V gene TRBV10-1, with 10 bases lining up with TRBD2. The CDR3 sequence is 16 residues long. The V gene's germline CDR1 is WNHNN and CDR2 SYGVQD (reference sequence). J gave up 5 bases and V 5 bases, and 9 bases lay outside the gene matches. In nucleotides, the CDR3 is TGCGCCAGCAGTACCCTAGCGGGAGCCCCGGACAATGAGCAGTTCTTC. It encodes CASSTLAGAPDNEQFF.

Only a few counts were recorded for this clone. The chain's CDR3 is CASGGAGELFF. In DNA form, the CDR3 reads TGTGCCAGCGGGGGGGCCGGGGAGCTGTTTTTT. The V call is TRBV11-3, the J call TRBJ2-2; TRBD2 matches at 7 bases. V was clipped by 8 bases and J by 6 bases; unmatched bases: 0. The CDR3 has 11 residues. From germline, CDR1 is SGHNT and CDR2 YENEEA.

The V call is TRBV24-1, the J call TRBJ2-1; weak D call: TRBD1 (6 bases). CDR1 is KGHDR, CDR2 SFDVKD, per germline. V was cut by 6 bases and J by 0 bases, with 23 bases left in between. The CDR3 sequence is 19 residues long. The CDR3 loop is CATSMSRGSPWGSYNEQFF. In DNA form, the CDR3 reads TGTGCCACCAGTATGTCCAGGGGATCCCCTTGGGGCTCCTACAATGAGCAGTTCTTC.

This rearrangement joins TRBV5-5 to TRBJ2-7, with unresolved D. Between the trimmed V and J ends, which lost 5 bases and 3 bases, there was a span of 6 bases. This CDR3 is 11 amino acids long. The germline CDR1 and CDR2 sequences are SGHKS and YYEKEE (reference sequence). This CDR3 reads CASSLVYEQYF. CDR3 sequence (DNA): TGTGCCAGCAGTCTAGTCTACGAGCAGTACTTC.

V usage is TRBV5-5 and J usage is TRBJ1-4; D possibly corresponds to TRBD1 (5 bases). The CDR3 contains 13 residues. Germline CDR1 reads SGHKS; CDR2 reads YYEKEE (reference sequence). V lost 4 bases to trimming and J lost 13 bases, with 17 bases between them. The CDR3 spells CASSPWGDSALFF. The CDR3 coding sequence is TGTGCCAGCAGCCCTTGGGGGGACTCGGCACTGTTTTTT.

In regard to this clone: One end of the junction varies from germline; a read error may be responsible. The sample holds other DNA sequences that translate to the same CDR3. The chain links TRBV20-1 to TRBJ2-2; tentatively, D is TRBD2 (5 bases). In germline, CDR1 is DFQATT, CDR2 SNEGSKA (reference sequence). This CDR3 is 15 amino acids long. The CDR3 nucleotides read TGCAGTGCTAGTGGCGGCGGTCCTAGCACCGGAGAGCTGTTTTTT. Protein sequence: CSASGGGPSTGELFF.

The chain uses TRBV19 and TRBJ2-2; possible D gene TRBD1, 6 bases. Trimming pared 6 bases from V and 4 bases from J, leaving 9 bases between. This CDR3 contains 13 residues. Germline CDR1 LNHDA, CDR2 SQIVND (reference sequence). This chain's CDR3 is CASRTQGTGELFF. CDR3 sequence (DNA): TGTGCCAGTAGGACACAGGGCACCGGGGAGCTGTTTTTT.

This clone appeared once. The rearrangement uses TRBV27 and TRBJ2-7; 7 bases line up with TRBD2. The CDR3 loop spans 14 amino acids. Germline CDR1 is MNHEY and CDR2 is SMNVEV (reference sequence). J was trimmed by 3 bases and V by 2 bases; bases with no gene match: 4. This CDR3 is CASSLVGGGYEQYF. CDR3 coding DNA: TGTGCCAGCAGTTTAGTGGGGGGGGGCTACGAGCAGTACTTC.

J is TRBJ1-1 and V is TRBV5-1, with 7 nucleotides matching TRBD1. V shed 3 bases and J 2 bases; nucleotides not matched to a gene: 13. Per the germline V gene, CDR1 is SGHRS and CDR2 is YFSETQ. The CDR3 consists of 17 residues. CDR3 in amino acids: CASSWTGGYRGNTEAFF. CDR3 nucleotide sequence: TGCGCCAGCAGCTGGACCGGGGGCTACAGGGGAAACACTGAAGCTTTCTTT.

The J gene is TRBJ2-1, the V gene TRBV24-1; 8 bases align to TRBD2. The V gene's germline CDR1 is KGHDR and CDR2 SFDVKD. V was clipped by 1 base and J by 2 bases; unmatched bases: 6. The CDR3 loop spans 17 amino acids. CDR3 in DNA: TGTGCCACCAGTGATTTCTCCGGGAGGGTTCCCTACAATGAGCAGTTCTTC. Translating gives CATSDFSGRVPYNEQFF.

The chain is built from TRBV29-1 and TRBJ1-2; possible D gene TRBD1, 5 bases. Germline-derived CDR1 and CDR2 are SQVTM and ANQGSEA. V was clipped by 4 bases and J by 4 bases, with 25 bases between them. CDR3 length: 17 amino acids. This CDR3 reads CSVVQTALPLVLYGYTF. The CDR3 nucleotides are TGCAGCGTTGTCCAGACAGCGCTCCCTTTAGTTCTCTATGGCTACACCTTC.

This chain joins TRBV11-3 and TRBJ1-3, with no clear D. Germline V gene data show CDR1 as SGHNT and CDR2 as YENEEA. The CDR3 has 15 amino acids. V was trimmed by 6 bases and J by 0 bases, leaving 12 bases between them. The CDR3 sequence is CASRLDTTSGNTIYF. CDR3 in DNA: TGTGCCAGCAGACTAGACACGACCTCTGGAAACACCATATATTTT.

The CDR3 here is CASSGADTQYF. CDR3 bases: TGTGCCAGCAGTGGGGCGGATACGCAGTATTTT. The V call is TRBV25-1, the J call TRBJ2-3, with D unclear. This CDR3 has 11 residues. Germline lookup yields CDR1 MGHDK and CDR2 SYGVNS. Trimming removed 4 bases from V and 6 bases from J, with 5 bases in between. The full variable domain, in which reference TRBV25-1 and TRBJ2-3 provide the parts outside the CDR3, is EADIYQTPRYLVIGTGKKITLECSQTMGHDKMYWYQQDPGMELHLIHYSYGVNSTEKGDLSSESTVSRIRTEHFPLTLESARPSHTSQYLCASSGADTQYFGPGTRLTVL.